Shown below are 9 T cell receptor beta chains from a single sample sequenced in a study of OX40 agonist ivuxolimab in advanced cancers. The data were produced by immunoSEQ multiplex PCR, yet TCRdb's version contains in-frame clones alone and is incomplete. Altogether tens of thousands of clones are present, 88% being singletons, with the ten largest covering 31%. The specimen comprised CD4+ or CD8+ T cells sorted from blood, sampled in a trial of the OX40 agonist ivuxolimab. Receptors originate from an adult with an advanced solid tumor such as melanoma, head and neck, liver or kidney cancer.

The chain couples TRBV5-1 to TRBJ2-7; no clear D gene. Trimming removed 0 bases from V and 3 bases from J, with 10 bases in between. This CDR3 is built from 14 residues. The germline gives CDR1 SGHRS, CDR2 YFSETQ. The CDR3 sequence is CASSLGLKNYEQYF. In DNA, the CDR3 is TGCGCCAGCAGCTTGGGCCTAAAGAACTACGAGCAGTACTTC.

J is TRBJ2-7 and V is TRBV19; 10 nucleotides agree with TRBD2. The CDR3 consists of 17 residues. J was trimmed by 3 bases and V by 4 bases; bases with no gene match: 12. CDR1 and CDR2 (germline): LNHDA, SQIVND (reference sequence). DNA for the CDR3: TGTGCCAGTAGTAGAGGACTAGCGGCTGACCCTAGCTACGAGCAGTACTTC. Protein: CASSRGLAADPSYEQYF.

The CDR3 DNA is TGTGCCAGCAGCCCAAAGGGGAGCTCCTATAATTCACCCCTCCACTTT. Translating it yields CASSPKGSSYNSPLHF. This chain connects TRBV5-6 to TRBJ1-6; perhaps TRBD1 as D (5 bases). Germline CDR1 and CDR2: SGHDT and YYEEEE. V shed 4 bases and J shed 0 bases, with 11 bases lying between them. This CDR3 region has 16 residues.

The chain couples TRBV10-3 to TRBJ2-2; weak D call: TRBD1 (5 bases). V lost 0 bases and J 5 bases, leaving 7 bases between the germline ends. CDR1 is ENHRY and CDR2 is SYGVKD in the germline V gene. The CDR3 consists of 14 residues. The CDR3 protein is CAISESGDTGELFF. CDR3 DNA sequence: TGTGCCATCAGTGAGTCAGGGGATACCGGGGAGCTGTTTTTT.

J is TRBJ1-3 and V is TRBV7-2; 8 bases fit TRBD1. The CDR3 has 16 amino acids. Per germline, CDR1 SGHTA and CDR2 FQGNSA. The junction had 6 bases not matched to a gene; V was cut back by 1 base and J by 4 bases. This CDR3 is CASSLGGDRGGNTIYF. The CDR3 nucleotides read TGTGCCAGCAGCTTAGGGGGAGACAGGGGAGGAAACACCATATATTTT. The complete variable domain, with remaining parts taken from reference TRBV7-2 and TRBJ1-3, reads GAGVSQSPSNKVTEKGKDVELRCDPISGHTALYWYRQSLGQGLEFLIYFQGNSAPDKSGLPSDRFSAERTGGSVSTLTIQRTQQEDSAVYLCASSLGGDRGGNTIYFGEGSWLTVV.

The chain joins TRBV5-6 to TRBJ2-2, with D hard to call. Trimming removed 0 bases from V and 1 base from J, with 10 bases in between. Germline loops: CDR1 SGHDT, CDR2 YYEEEE. CDR3 size: 16 residues. This CDR3 reads CASSLVRLENTGELFF. The CDR3 DNA sequence: TGTGCCAGCAGCTTGGTTCGGCTCGAGAACACCGGGGAGCTGTTTTTT.

This clone appeared a few times. CDR3 nucleotide sequence: TGTGCCAGCAGCTTAGGTGGCAGCCTAAAGAACACCTATGGCTACACCTTC. Its translation is CASSLGGSLKNTYGYTF. The chain employs TRBV7-9 and TRBJ1-2; no clear D. The CDR3 consists of 17 residues. Looked up from germline, CDR1 is SEHNR and CDR2 is FQNEAQ (reference sequence). The V end was cut by 1 base, the J end by 4 bases, with 19 bases between.

The chain joins TRBV5-1 to TRBJ1-6; TRBD1 is a possible D gene (5 bases). The CDR3 runs 14 residues. CDR1 is SGHRS, CDR2 YFSETQ, per germline. Trimming shortened V by 4 bases and J by 6 bases, and 11 bases separated the two germline ends. The CDR3 protein is CASSPGTVNSPLHF. CDR3 bases: TGCGCCAGCAGCCCAGGGACGGTTAATTCACCCCTCCACTTT.

V and J are TRBV6-1 and TRBJ2-2; either TRBD1 or TRBD2 may supply D (6 bases each). V was cut by 6 bases and J by 4 bases, with 15 bases left in between. Per germline, CDR1 MNHNS and CDR2 SASEGT. The CDR3 runs 15 residues. The CDR3: CASRRGDSGTGELFF. CDR3 coding DNA: TGTGCCAGCAGGAGGGGGGACTCGGGCACCGGGGAGCTGTTTTTT.